The rows below give T cell receptor beta chains drawn from one sample of a study of cytomegalovirus exposure and HLA in healthy donors. The table came from immunoSEQ multiplex PCR; TCRdb's copy has only in-frame clones and leaves some out. The profile shows about 160,000 clones, roughly 80% of them singletons. Sequencing was done on a sample of PBMCs. The receptors shown here come from a girl aged 10-17 years in good health and CMV-seropositive. The CDR3 runs from the conserved cysteine through the conserved F or W. A D gene is named only where the DNA matches it firmly. The size of a clone is reported for some rows only, either as once, few or many, or as a class for expanded clones.

cdr3_aa cdr3_nt d_call v_call clone_size j_call
CASSLRGTEAFF TGTGCCAGCAGTCTCAGGGGGACTGAAGCTTTCTTT TRBD1 TRBV27 few TRBJ1-1
CASSLTGGDTIYF TGCGCCAGCAGCTTGACAGGGGGGGACACCATATATTTT TRBD1 TRBV5-1 NA TRBJ1-3
CASSGQQNSNQPQHF TGTGCCAGCAGTGGACAGCAAAATAGCAATCAGCCCCAGCATTTT NA TRBV2 NA TRBJ1-5
CASSQKPFGTSLSYEQYF TGTGCCAGCAGTCAAAAACCCTTCGGGACAAGCCTCTCCTACGAGCAGTACTTC NA TRBV27 NA TRBJ2-7
CASKAGGSEQYF TGTGCCAGCAAGGCGGGAGGTAGCGAGCAGTACTTC TRBD2 TRBV6-5 NA TRBJ2-7
CASRGTGGGTEAFF TGTGCCAGCAGGGGAACAGGGGGCGGCACTGAAGCTTTCTTT TRBD1 TRBV6-1 NA TRBJ1-1
CASSPRQGYTGELFF TGTGCCAGCAGCCCTCGTCAGGGTTACACCGGGGAGCTGTTTTTT NA TRBV11-2 few TRBJ2-2
CASSQGALLYEQYF TGTGCCAGCTCTCAGGGGGCCCTGCTATACGAGCAGTACTTC TRBD1 TRBV18 NA TRBJ2-7
CASSLANGGRNTEAFF TGCGCCAGCAGCTTGGCGAATGGTGGGAGGAACACTGAAGCTTTCTTT NA TRBV5-1 NA TRBJ1-1
CASSSTGYGYTF TGTGCCAGCAGTTCGACAGGCTATGGCTACACCTTC NA TRBV6-5 NA TRBJ1-2
CASSLYDTGPQHF TGTGCCAGCAGCTTATATGATACAGGACCCCAGCATTTT NA TRBV7-3 NA TRBJ1-5
CASSLSGSYYSNQPQHF TGTGCCAGCAGTTTATCCGGCAGTTACTATAGCAATCAGCCCCAGCATTTT NA TRBV28 NA TRBJ1-5
CASNSQGGPKIDTQYF TGTGCCAGCAATTCTCAGGGGGGCCCTAAGATAGATACGCAGTATTTT NA TRBV28 once TRBJ2-3
CASSLAGGVNTDTQYF TGTGCCAGCAGCTTAGCTGGCGGGGTGAACACAGATACGCAGTATTTT NA TRBV7-6 few TRBJ2-3
CASTRQAQETQYF TGTGCCAGCACCCGACAGGCACAAGAGACCCAGTACTTC NA TRBV6-5 NA TRBJ2-5
CASNLRGNNQPQHF TGTGCCAGCAACCTACGAGGTAACAATCAGCCCCAGCATTTT NA TRBV28 NA TRBJ1-5
CASSPGPPGSGGYTF TGCGCCAGCAGCCCCGGACCGCCGGGGTCTGGAGGCTACACCTTC NA TRBV4-1 NA TRBJ1-2
CASSLGGDTQYF TGTGCCAGCAGCTTAGGAGGAGATACGCAGTATTTT NA TRBV11-3 NA TRBJ2-3
CANRGGADNEQFF TGTGCTAACAGGGGTGGGGCGGACAATGAGCAGTTCTTC TRBD1 TRBV28 NA TRBJ2-1
CASTALAGGTDTQYF TGTGCCAGCACTGCTTTAGCGGGAGGGACAGATACGCAGTATTTT TRBD2 TRBV27 NA TRBJ2-3
CASSARDWGYQETQYF TGTGCCAGCAGCGCCCGGGACTGGGGGTACCAAGAGACCCAGTACTTC NA TRBV7-8 NA TRBJ2-5
CASSPPGGAMNTEAFF TGTGCCAGCAGCCCACCTGGTGGGGCCATGAACACTGAAGCTTTCTTT NA TRBV5-4 NA TRBJ1-1
CASTAGGNQPQHF TGTGCCAGCACGGCGGGAGGCAATCAGCCCCAGCATTTT NA TRBV6-1 NA TRBJ1-5
CASSQTTGGGNQPQHF TGTGCCAGCAGCCAGACCACAGGGGGCGGCAATCAGCCCCAGCATTTT TRBD1 TRBV27 NA TRBJ1-5
CASSIRGGDYEQYF TGTGCCAGTAGTATTAGGGGGGGAGACTACGAGCAGTACTTC NA TRBV19 NA TRBJ2-7
CSVDRSEGGGKLFF TGCAGCGTTGATCGGTCTGAGGGGGGGGGAAAACTGTTTTTT NA TRBV29-1 NA TRBJ1-4
CASSLAFQGLGNTIYF TGTGCCAGCAGCTTAGCGTTTCAGGGGCTCGGAAACACCATATATTTT NA TRBV7-6 few TRBJ1-3
CASSEDRVQYF TGTGCCAGCAGCGAGGACAGGGTACAGTACTTC TRBD1 TRBV28 NA TRBJ2-4
CASSAQGAIGYEQYF TGTGCCAGCAGTGCGCAGGGGGCAATTGGCTACGAGCAGTACTTC TRBD1 TRBV28 NA TRBJ2-7
CASSEAWGQGRGSDTQYF TGTGCCAGCAGTGAAGCGTGGGGACAGGGGCGAGGTTCAGATACGCAGTATTTT TRBD1 TRBV2 NA TRBJ2-3
CASSLGAGGSGTGETQYF TGTGCTAGCAGCTTGGGGGCAGGGGGCTCGGGGACGGGCGAGACCCAGTACTTC TRBD1 TRBV7-7 NA TRBJ2-5
CASSYQGWGSYEQYF TGTGCCAGCAGTTATCAGGGTTGGGGATCCTACGAGCAGTACTTC NA TRBV5-5 few TRBJ2-7
CASKGTEQETQYF TGTGCCAGCAAGGGGACAGAACAAGAGACCCAGTACTTC TRBD1 TRBV2 few TRBJ2-5
CAWRADSYEQYF TGTGCCTGGAGGGCGGACAGTTACGAGCAGTACTTC NA TRBV30 few TRBJ2-7
CASSATQGTDEQFF TGTGCCAGCAGTGCGACGCAGGGGACCGATGAGCAGTTCTTC NA TRBV2 NA TRBJ2-1
CASSSDGDEQFF TGTGCCAGCAGCTCGGACGGGGATGAGCAGTTCTTC NA TRBV11-2 NA TRBJ2-1
CATSVQYQETQYF TGTGCCACATCGGTACAGTACCAAGAGACCCAGTACTTC NA TRBV2 few TRBJ2-5
CASSLEDRSSYNSPLHF TGCGCCAGCAGCTTGGAGGACAGGAGCTCCTATAATTCACCCCTCCACTTT TRBD1 TRBV5-1 NA TRBJ1-6
CASSSPGQGAVTEAFF TGTGCCAGCAGTTCCCCCGGACAGGGGGCGGTCACTGAAGCTTTCTTT TRBD1 TRBV6-5 NA TRBJ1-1
CASSLNRWNTEAFF TGTGCCAGCAGCTTAAATCGGTGGAACACTGAAGCTTTCTTT NA TRBV13 NA TRBJ1-1
CAISAGQNNEKLFF TGTGCCATCAGTGCGGGACAGAATAATGAAAAACTGTTTTTT TRBD1 TRBV10-3 NA TRBJ1-4